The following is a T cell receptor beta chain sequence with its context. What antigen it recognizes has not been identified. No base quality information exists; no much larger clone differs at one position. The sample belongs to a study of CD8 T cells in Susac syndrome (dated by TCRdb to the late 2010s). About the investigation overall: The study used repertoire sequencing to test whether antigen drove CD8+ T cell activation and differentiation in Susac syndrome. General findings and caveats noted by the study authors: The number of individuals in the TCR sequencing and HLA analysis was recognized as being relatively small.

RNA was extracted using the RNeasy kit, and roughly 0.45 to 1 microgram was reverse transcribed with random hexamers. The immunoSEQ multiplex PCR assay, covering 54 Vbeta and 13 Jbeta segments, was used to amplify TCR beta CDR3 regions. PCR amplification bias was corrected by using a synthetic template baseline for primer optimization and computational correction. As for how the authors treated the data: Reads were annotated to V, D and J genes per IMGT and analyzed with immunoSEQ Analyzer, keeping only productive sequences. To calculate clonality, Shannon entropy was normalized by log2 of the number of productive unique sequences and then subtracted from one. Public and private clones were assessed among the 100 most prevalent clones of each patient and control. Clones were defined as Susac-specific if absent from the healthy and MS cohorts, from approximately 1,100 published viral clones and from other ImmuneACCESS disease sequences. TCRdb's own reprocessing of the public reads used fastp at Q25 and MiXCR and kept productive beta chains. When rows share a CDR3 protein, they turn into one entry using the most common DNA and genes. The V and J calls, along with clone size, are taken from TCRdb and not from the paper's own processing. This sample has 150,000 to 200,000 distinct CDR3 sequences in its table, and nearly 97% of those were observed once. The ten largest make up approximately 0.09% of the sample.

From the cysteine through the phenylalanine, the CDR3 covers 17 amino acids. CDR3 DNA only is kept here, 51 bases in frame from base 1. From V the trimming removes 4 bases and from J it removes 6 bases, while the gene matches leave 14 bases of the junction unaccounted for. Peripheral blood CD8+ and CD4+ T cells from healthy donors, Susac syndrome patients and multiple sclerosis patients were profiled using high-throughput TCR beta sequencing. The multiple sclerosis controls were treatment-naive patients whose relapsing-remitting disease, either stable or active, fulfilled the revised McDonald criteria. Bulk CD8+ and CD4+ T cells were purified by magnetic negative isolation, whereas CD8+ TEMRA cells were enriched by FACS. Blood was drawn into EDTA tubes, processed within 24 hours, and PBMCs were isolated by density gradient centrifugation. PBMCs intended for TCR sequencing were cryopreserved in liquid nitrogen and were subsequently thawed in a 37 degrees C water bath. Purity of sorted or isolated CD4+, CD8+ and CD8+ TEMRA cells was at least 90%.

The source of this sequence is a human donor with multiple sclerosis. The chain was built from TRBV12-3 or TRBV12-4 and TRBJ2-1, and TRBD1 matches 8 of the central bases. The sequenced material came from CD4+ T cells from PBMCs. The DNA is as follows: TGTGCCAGCAGTTCAGGGACAGGAGGACCCCCACTCAATGAGCAGTTCTTC. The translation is CASSSGTGGPPLNEQFF.